This TCR beta chain was profiled in a study of T cell repertoires in cytomegalovirus infection. Study-wide points: Dominant in the ex vivo response were TCR beta clonotypes restricted by HLA-C and specific for CMV.

Via MiXCR, TCRdb re-called the reads, giving one row per CDR3 protein. The sample includes hundreds of thousands of distinct CDR3 sequences, approximately 24% of them seen just once. There are many counts of this clonotype. Its target is unknown. V was pared by 6 bases and J by 0 bases, with 13 bases of the junction left unmatched. Germline CDR1 SGHTA, CDR2 FQGNSA. This CDR3 contains 18 residues. The sample consisted of CD8+ T cells from PBMCs. The TCR sequence derives from a human donor in good health (CMV status not recorded). Some clones in this sample may be carry-over from other donors' samples. The chain recombines TRBV7-2 with TRBJ2-1; 8 positions match TRBD2. For the CDR3, the DNA is TGTGCCAGCAGTTTCCCGAGAAGCGGGGGTGGCTCCTACAATGAGCAGTTCTTC. It yields the protein CASSFPRSGGGSYNEQFF.